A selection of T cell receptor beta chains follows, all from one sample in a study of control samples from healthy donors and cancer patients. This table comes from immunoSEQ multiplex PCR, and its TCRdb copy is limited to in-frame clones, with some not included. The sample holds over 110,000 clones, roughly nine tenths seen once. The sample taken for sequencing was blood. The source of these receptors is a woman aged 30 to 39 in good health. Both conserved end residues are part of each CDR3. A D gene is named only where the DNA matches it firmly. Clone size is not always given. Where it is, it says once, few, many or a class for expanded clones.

TGTGCCAGCAGCTTACTCCGACAGAACTATGGCTACACCTTC | CASSLLRQNYGYTF | - | TRBJ1-2 | TRBV11-3 | once
TGCGCCAGCAGCTTGGGGGTCACTGAAGCTTTCTTT | CASSLGVTEAFF | - | TRBJ1-1 | TRBV5-1 | -
TGTGCCAGCAGCCAAGAAGGAACAGGGGGCGGGAGGACTGAAGCTTTCTTT | CASSQEGTGGGRTEAFF | TRBD1 | TRBJ1-1 | TRBV14 | -
TGCGCCAGCAGCTTGGCCGGGGTTGCTAATTCACCCCTCCACTTT | CASSLAGVANSPLHF | - | TRBJ1-6 | TRBV5-1 | -
TGTGCCACCAGCAGAGATGTACAGTTCGAGCAGTACTTC | CATSRDVQFEQYF | - | TRBJ2-7 | TRBV15 | -
TGTGCCAGCAGCCAAGTTTGGCAGGGTGTCTACGAGCAGTACTTC | CASSQVWQGVYEQYF | - | TRBJ2-7 | TRBV4-2 | -
TGTGCCAGCCTGAGGGATTCCAAAAACATTCAGTACTTC | CASLRDSKNIQYF | - | TRBJ2-4 | TRBV2 | -
TGTGCCATCAGTGAGTCGGATGGGACTAGCGGGTCGAATGAGCAGTTCTTC | CAISESDGTSGSNEQFF | TRBD2 | TRBJ2-1 | TRBV10-3 | -
TGTGCCAGCAGTTACGAGGGCGGGATCCACGAGCAGTACTTC | CASSYEGGIHEQYF | - | TRBJ2-7 | TRBV6-5 | -
TGTGCCAGCAGCTTACCTGGGGTGGGCTACAATGAGCAGTTCTTC | CASSLPGVGYNEQFF | - | TRBJ2-1 | TRBV7-9 | -
TGTGCCAGTTCACCCTTAGCGGGAGAAGAGACCCAGTACTTC | CASSPLAGEETQYF | TRBD2 | TRBJ2-5 | TRBV19 | -
TGTGCCAGCAGCTTCGGGGCAGGCGGGGCCAACGTCCTGACTTTC | CASSFGAGGANVLTF | - | TRBJ2-6 | TRBV11-2 | -
TGTGCCAGCAGCCTTCGTGGGGAGGGGTCCTACAATGAGCAGTTCTTC | CASSLRGEGSYNEQFF | TRBD2 | TRBJ2-1 | TRBV3-1/TRBV3-2 | -
TGTGCCAGCAGCTTAGAAGTCGCTAGCGTCGGGACCCAGTACTTC | CASSLEVASVGTQYF | - | TRBJ2-5 | TRBV7-2 | -
TGTGCCAGCAGCTCGACTCCGGGACCTGGAGAGACCCAGTACTTC | CASSSTPGPGETQYF | - | TRBJ2-5 | TRBV7-6 | -
TGTGCCAGCAGCTTTTACCAAGATACGCAGTATTTT | CASSFYQDTQYF | - | TRBJ2-3 | TRBV7-2 | -
TGTGCCAGCAGTTCGACTTCGACAGGGGAGGACAATCAGCCCCAGCATTTT | CASSSTSTGEDNQPQHF | TRBD1 | TRBJ1-5 | TRBV27 | -
TGTGCCAGCTCCCCCCTCCCCAGGGACACTGAAGCTTTCTTT | CASSPLPRDTEAFF | - | TRBJ1-1 | TRBV18 | once
TGTGCCAGCAGCGCCACAGATACGCAGTATTTT | CASSATDTQYF | - | TRBJ2-3 | TRBV9 | once
TGTGCTAGCAGCCCACTAGGGACTAGCGGACCCACCGGGGAGCTGTTTTTT | CASSPLGTSGPTGELFF | TRBD2 | TRBJ2-2 | TRBV7-7 | -
TGTGCCATCAGCAGACTAGCGGGAGCGAATGAGCAGTTCTTC | CAISRLAGANEQFF | TRBD2 | TRBJ2-1 | TRBV10-3 | -
TGTGCCAGCAGTGACTCTGACAGGAACACTGAAGCTTTCTTT | CASSDSDRNTEAFF | - | TRBJ1-1 | TRBV2 | -
TGTGCCAGCAGCTTAGAAAAGACAGGTCAGCCCCAGCATTTT | CASSLEKTGQPQHF | - | TRBJ1-5 | TRBV7-9 | -
TGTGCCGGCTTCCGGGACGGAATCTACGAGCAGTACTTC | CAGFRDGIYEQYF | - | TRBJ2-7 | TRBV30 | once
TGTGCCATCAGTGAGTCAGGCGGGAGAAGCGATGAGCAGTTCTTC | CAISESGGRSDEQFF | TRBD2 | TRBJ2-1 | TRBV10-3 | -
TGCACCGTTGGGGCCGGGACTGAAGCTTTCTTT | CTVGAGTEAFF | - | TRBJ1-1 | TRBV20-1 | -
TGTGCCAGCAGTCCCCAGAGAGTAGCGGGAGGGCAAGAGACCCAGTACTTC | CASSPQRVAGGQETQYF | TRBD2 | TRBJ2-5 | TRBV27 | -
TGTGCCAGCAGCGGAACCCCTTCGGGGGCGGGTAGGGAGCAGTTCTTC | CASSGTPSGAGREQFF | - | TRBJ2-1 | TRBV9 | few
TGCGCCAGCAGACGAGCCTCTAGTTTCCACGAGCAGTACTTC | CASRRASSFHEQYF | - | TRBJ2-7 | TRBV5-1 | -
TGTGCCACCAGCCGACGGGACATTGGGACCCAGTACTTC | CATSRRDIGTQYF | - | TRBJ2-5 | TRBV15 | -
TGTGCCAGCAGCCAAGTCCCGGCAGGGTGGAGCTCACCCCTCCACTTT | CASSQVPAGWSSPLHF | - | TRBJ1-6 | TRBV4-2 | few
TGTGCCAGCACTCGCGACAGGGGGACTAACTATGGCTACACCTTC | CASTRDRGTNYGYTF | TRBD1 | TRBJ1-2 | TRBV6-6 | -
TGTGCCAGCAGCTTGGCCAGGGGGCTTATGAACACTGAAGCTTTCTTT | CASSLARGLMNTEAFF | TRBD1 | TRBJ1-1 | TRBV5-8 | -
TGTGCCAGCAGTGAAGCACAGGGTGTGGGCGGAAACTATGGCTACACCTTC | CASSEAQGVGGNYGYTF | - | TRBJ1-2 | TRBV6-1 | -
TGTGCCAGCAGCGTCCTTGTCACCGGGGAGCTGTTTTTT | CASSVLVTGELFF | - | TRBJ2-2 | TRBV6-4 | -
TGTGCCAGTACTTCTACGCAAGGCGACTATGGCTACACCTTC | CASTSTQGDYGYTF | - | TRBJ1-2 | TRBV19 | -
TGTGCCAGCAGCGTATCCCCCGGACAGCAATACGAGCAGTACTTC | CASSVSPGQQYEQYF | - | TRBJ2-7 | TRBV9 | -
TGTGCCAGCAGGAGGACTGGGGAACAGCCCCAGCATTTT | CASRRTGEQPQHF | - | TRBJ1-5 | TRBV2 | -
TGTGCCAGCAGGAAAAGACCCGCCGGGGAGCTGTTTTTT | CASRKRPAGELFF | - | TRBJ2-2 | TRBV28 | -
TGTGCCAGCAGCCGCATCCTCCAGGGCCACAATGAGCAGTTCTTC | CASSRILQGHNEQFF | - | TRBJ2-1 | TRBV4-2 | -
TGTGCCAGCAGCCAAGGTGACAGGGGGCTAGAAAAACTGTTTTTT | CASSQGDRGLEKLFF | TRBD1 | TRBJ1-4 | TRBV3-1/TRBV3-2 | -
TGCAGCGTTGAAGTATGGGACAGCCAAGAGACCCAGTACTTC | CSVEVWDSQETQYF | TRBD1 | TRBJ2-5 | TRBV29-1 | -
TGTGCCAGCAGCCAATCAGGACAGGGAGGCTCCTCAACCGGGGAGCTGTTTTTT | CASSQSGQGGSSTGELFF | TRBD1 | TRBJ2-2 | TRBV3-1/TRBV3-2 | -
TGTGCCAGCAGTCGAAGGGGGGTCGGCGACACTGAAGCTTTCTTT | CASSRRGVGDTEAFF | - | TRBJ1-1 | TRBV25-1 | -
TGCGCCAGCAGCCAAGTCCGGGACTCCACAGATACGCAGTATTTT | CASSQVRDSTDTQYF | - | TRBJ2-3 | TRBV4-1 | -
TGTGCCAGCAGTGAAGCGTTTTTCCATGGCAATTCACCCCTCCACTTT | CASSEAFFHGNSPLHF | - | TRBJ1-6 | TRBV2 | -
TGTGCCAGCAGTTTATCCCCCGGAAAAAACTATGGCTACACCTTC | CASSLSPGKNYGYTF | - | TRBJ1-2 | TRBV27 | -
TGTGCCAGCAGCTTAGGAGACGGGGCCGGGGAAACCCAGTACTTC | CASSLGDGAGETQYF | - | TRBJ2-5 | TRBV7-9 | -
TGTGCCAGTAGTTTTACACAGGGTCACGAGCAGTACTTC | CASSFTQGHEQYF | - | TRBJ2-7 | TRBV19 | -
TGTGCCAGTAGTACGAGACACTTGCCAGATATGAACACTGAAGCTTTCTTT | CASSTRHLPDMNTEAFF | - | TRBJ1-1 | TRBV19 | -
TGTGCCAGCAGCTTAGGTCGTGTAGCGGGCGCGGGGCAAGAGCAGTACTTC | CASSLGRVAGAGQEQYF | TRBD2 | TRBJ2-7 | TRBV7-9 | -
TGTGCCAGCAGTGAAGGCGGGCGCTACTACGAGCAGTACTTC | CASSEGGRYYEQYF | - | TRBJ2-7 | TRBV6-1 | -
TGTGCCAGCAGGAGTCGTCGAGAGACCCAGTACTTC | CASRSRRETQYF | - | TRBJ2-5 | TRBV12-3/TRBV12-4 | few
TGTGCCACCAGTGACCCGGGACAGGGCAGTAGCAATCAGCCCCAGCATTTT | CATSDPGQGSSNQPQHF | TRBD1 | TRBJ1-5 | TRBV24-1 | -
TGCGCCAGCAGCCTAGGGACGGGGAATAATTCACCCCTCCACTTT | CASSLGTGNNSPLHF | - | TRBJ1-6 | TRBV5-1 | -
TGCGCCAGCAGCCAAGATGTACTAGCGGACAATGAGCAGTTCTTC | CASSQDVLADNEQFF | TRBD2 | TRBJ2-1 | TRBV4-1 | -
TGTGCCAGCAGCCTCGGGCAGGGACAAGAGACCCAGTACTTC | CASSLGQGQETQYF | - | TRBJ2-5 | TRBV5-4 | -
TGTGCCAGCAGCTGGCTCCGGGGAGATGAAGCTTTCTTT | CASSWLRGDEAFF | - | TRBJ1-1 | TRBV13 | -
TGTGCCACCAGTGATCCCGGGACAGGGGACCAGCCCCAGCATTTT | CATSDPGTGDQPQHF | TRBD1 | TRBJ1-5 | TRBV24-1 | -
TGCGCCAGCAGCGATACCGGAGCGAGCACAGATACGCAGTATTTT | CASSDTGASTDTQYF | - | TRBJ2-3 | TRBV5-1 | few